The next 12 T cell receptor beta chains were all read from a single sample in a study of cytomegalovirus exposure and HLA in healthy donors (dated by TCRdb to about 2017). Library creation used the immunoSEQ multiplex PCR assay. For the multiplex PCR, a mixture combining 60 forward primers for TCR Vbeta segments and 13 reverse primers for TCR Jbeta segments was used. Drawn from immuneACCESS, this table holds only the in-frame rearrangements with V and J called that TCRdb kept. Clones are partly lost; checked studies trace under half to an unresolved V gene and leave the rest unexplained. This sample is represented by 75,000 to 100,000 clones; about 70% of them were singletons. The top ten clones comprise about 7.7% of the sample. Sequenced sample: PBMCs. Every receptor here comes from a man in his sixties in good health and CMV-seronegative.

The V call is TRBV9, the J call TRBJ2-2, with D possibly matching TRBD2 (6 bases). The V end lost 0 bases, the J end lost 3 bases, and 9 bases lay between the germline ends. Germline V gene sequence: CDR1 SGDLS, CDR2 YYNGEE. The CDR3 has 15 amino acids. The CDR3 DNA reads as TGTGCCAGCAGCGTAGCTAGCGCAGACACCGGGGAGCTGTTTTTT. Protein product: CASSVASADTGELFF.

This clone was counted a single time. The CDR3 sequence is CASSVYSGANVLTF. The CDR3 DNA reads as TGTGCCAGCAGCGTTTACTCTGGGGCCAACGTCCTGACTTTC. This chain uses TRBV9 with TRBJ2-6; D call uncertain. The CDR3 has 14 residues. Germline loops: CDR1 SGDLS, CDR2 YYNGEE. V was shortened by 2 bases and J by 0 bases, with 3 bases between the two germline ends. Drawing the rest from reference TRBV9 and TRBJ2-6, the complete variable domain is DSGVTQTPKHLITATGQRVTLRCSPRSGDLSVYWYQQSLDQGLQFLIQYYNGEERAKGNILERFSAQQFPDLHSELNLSSLELGDSALYFCASSVYSGANVLTFGAGSRLTVL.

Ten or more counts support this clone. This sequence joins TRBV21-1 and TRBJ2-1; TRBD1 reflects the table's D call only, with no check against the DNA. TRBV21-1 is given as a pseudogene. This CDR3 has 17 amino acids. CDR3 bases: TGTGCCAGCAGCAAACGCTACGGGACAGAGGGGAACAATGAGCAGTTCTTC. Encoded protein: CASSKRYGTEGNNEQFF.

V and J are TRBV7-8 and TRBJ1-5, with D possibly being TRBD1 (5 bases). The CDR3 extends over 16 amino acids. Trimming took 5 bases from V and 2 from J, leaving 16 bases between them. Germline lookup yields CDR1 SGHVS and CDR2 FQNEAQ. Written as DNA, the CDR3 is TGTGCCAGCAGCGGAAGAGGCCCCAGGGGCAATCAGCCCCAGCATTTT. Translated: CASSGRGPRGNQPQHF.

This chain joins TRBV9 and TRBJ2-1; 8 nucleotides align to TRBD2. Per germline, CDR1 SGDLS and CDR2 YYNGEE. The CDR3 is made up of 15 amino acids. V gave up 4 bases and J gave up 6 bases; unmatched junction bases: 9. CDR3 sequence (DNA): TGTGCCAGCAGCCCGGCTGCGGGGGGATTCAATGAGCAGTTCTTC. Its protein is CASSPAAGGFNEQFF.

V is TRBV18 and J is TRBJ2-3; TRBD2 agrees at 11 bases. Germline CDR1 is KGHSH and CDR2 is LQKENI. V shed 3 bases, J shed 2 bases, and the junction held 4 bases outside the gene matches. CDR3 length equals 16 residues. The CDR3 loop reads CASSPTSGGTTDTQYF. CDR3 nucleotides: TGTGCCAGCTCACCTACTAGCGGGGGAACCACAGATACGCAGTATTTT.

This clone was observed a single time. V usage is TRBV19 and J usage is TRBJ1-2; 7 nucleotides agree with TRBD1. The J segment lost 3 bases and the V segment lost 10 bases, leaving 11 bases of the junction unmatched. Germline assignment: CDR1 LNHDA and CDR2 SQIVND (reference sequence). The CDR3 contains 14 residues. The CDR3, as DNA: TGTGCCACCTACACGGGACAGAGCTACTATGGCTACACCTTC. This sequence encodes CATYTGQSYYGYTF.

The V call is TRBV29-1, the J call TRBJ1-1, with D perhaps matching TRBD1 (6 bases). The CDR3 spans 11 residues. Trimming cost V 8 bases and J 2 bases, with 9 bases left between them. From germline, CDR1 is SQVTM and CDR2 ANQGSEA. The CDR3 DNA follows: TGCAGCCTTGGGACAAACACTGAAGCTTTCTTT. Protein: CSLGTNTEAFF.

DNA of the CDR3: TGTGCCAGCAGCCCGACAGGGGGCTATGGCTACACCTTC. It encodes CASSPTGGYGYTF. V is TRBV7-8 and J is TRBJ1-2; TRBD1 agrees at 9 bases. V gave up 5 bases and J gave up 4 bases; unmatched junction bases: 2. The CDR3 contains 13 residues. Per germline, CDR1 SGHVS and CDR2 FQNEAQ.

V usage is TRBV4-2 and J usage is TRBJ2-7; D gene ambiguous. Germline CDR1 LGHNA, CDR2 YNFKEQ. The CDR3 extends over 12 amino acids. V dropped 1 base and J dropped 6 bases, with 7 bases sitting between them. The CDR3 DNA sequence: TGTGCCAGCAGCCAAGTGGGCCGCGAGCAGTACTTC. This translates into CASSQVGREQYF.

The chain has TRBV6-1 and TRBJ1-1; D is unclear. This CDR3 has 13 amino acids. V gave up 2 bases and J gave up 5 bases, with 9 bases separating them. Germline V gene lookup returns CDR1 MNHNS and CDR2 SASEGT. CDR3 region: CASSEPQETEAFF. CDR3 coding DNA: TGTGCCAGCAGTGAACCGCAAGAGACTGAAGCTTTCTTT.

The chain employs TRBV5-1 and TRBJ2-7; 8 positions agree with TRBD2. This CDR3 region has 15 residues. Germline V lookup: CDR1 SGHRS, CDR2 YFSETQ. The V gene end was trimmed by 2 bases and the J gene end by 0 bases; junction bases not matched to a gene: 4. The CDR3: CASSLTSGSSYEQYF. The DNA of the CDR3 is TGCGCCAGCAGCTTAACTAGCGGTAGCTCCTACGAGCAGTACTTC. Using reference TRBV5-1 and TRBJ2-7 for the parts outside the CDR3, the full variable domain is KAGVTQTPRYLIKTRGQQVTLSCSPISGHRSVSWYQQTPGQGLQFLFEYFSETQRNKGNFPGRFSGRQFSNSRSEMNVSTLELGDSALYLCASSLTSGSSYEQYFGPGTRLTVT.